This TCR beta chain is drawn from a study of blood T cell repertoires in COVID-19. Study at large: Spain, Italy and the United States supplied samples that represented acute and convalescent COVID-19.

Original data processing: The assay estimated nucleated cells by amplifying reference gene primers. Produced via immunoSEQ multiplex PCR; TCRdb's table is partial and in-frame only. D and trimming come from the DNA, and the V and J calls and clone size come from that table. Here the sample spans 130,000 to 150,000 clones, roughly 90% being singletons. Germline V CDR1 and CDR2: LGHNA, YNFKEQ. V was clipped by 4 bases and J by 2 bases, with 14 bases between them. The CDR3 sequence is 15 residues long. The rearrangement joins TRBV4-2 to TRBJ2-5, with a possible D match to TRBD2 (5 bases). What was sequenced was peripheral blood. The sequence derives from a man over 45 with active or convalescent COVID-19. As DNA, the CDR3 is TGTGCCAGCAGCCGGACTGAGTCCCAGCAAGAGACCCAGTACTTC. The encoded protein is CASSRTESQQETQYF.